The sequence of this TCR beta chain was determined in a study of blood T cell repertoires in COVID-19. Overall study: PBMCs, B-cell-depleted T cells, or T cells provided the cDNA or gDNA that made up the material.

V was clipped by 4 bases and J by 6 bases, with 14 bases between them. This CDR3 region has 14 residues. The germline CDR1 and CDR2 sequences are SNHLY and FYNNEI. This table comes from immunoSEQ multiplex PCR, and its TCRdb copy is limited to in-frame clones, with some not included. The sample shows fewer than 200,000 clones, 84% of them seen only once. This TCR was sampled from a woman aged 25-40 years who had been exposed to COVID-19. The chain recombines TRBV2 with TRBJ2-3, with TRBD2 as a possible D gene (5 bases). Sequenced material: PBMCs or T cells enriched from blood (not recorded which). The CDR3: CASSASGGWDTQYF. Written as DNA, the CDR3 is TGTGCCAGCAGTGCTAGTGGAGGATGGGATACGCAGTATTTT. The full variable domain, in which reference TRBV2 and TRBJ2-3 provide the parts outside the CDR3, is EPEVTQTPSHQVTQMGQEVILRCVPISNHLYFYWYRQILGQKVEFLVSFYNNEISEKSEIFDDQFSVERPDGSNFTLKIRSTKLEDSAMYFCASSASGGWDTQYFGPGTRLTVL.